This TCR beta chain was obtained from a study of cytomegalovirus exposure and HLA in healthy donors. The germline gives CDR1 LGHNA, CDR2 YNFKEQ. This CDR3 spans 16 amino acids. The germline V and J ends were trimmed by 7 bases and 1 base, with 19 bases remaining between them. PCR was performed using 60 Vbeta and 13 Jbeta primers. Assay: immunoSEQ multiplex PCR; the TCRdb copy retains only in-frame clones and omits some. The sample carries around 120,000 clones, 79% recorded once. This clone has only a few counts. No antigen is known for it. Findings and limits, study-wide: TCR beta V- and J-gene trimming was later associated with a missense DCLRE1C variant.

This sequence joins TRBV4-2 and TRBJ1-1; D remains unclear. This sequence originates from a woman between 40 and 50 years old in good health and CMV-seronegative. The sequenced material came from PBMCs. The CDR3 nucleotides are TGTGCCAGCACCAAGAGTCTGAGGAGTTGGAACACTGAAGCTTTCTTT. Translating gives CASTKSLRSWNTEAFF.